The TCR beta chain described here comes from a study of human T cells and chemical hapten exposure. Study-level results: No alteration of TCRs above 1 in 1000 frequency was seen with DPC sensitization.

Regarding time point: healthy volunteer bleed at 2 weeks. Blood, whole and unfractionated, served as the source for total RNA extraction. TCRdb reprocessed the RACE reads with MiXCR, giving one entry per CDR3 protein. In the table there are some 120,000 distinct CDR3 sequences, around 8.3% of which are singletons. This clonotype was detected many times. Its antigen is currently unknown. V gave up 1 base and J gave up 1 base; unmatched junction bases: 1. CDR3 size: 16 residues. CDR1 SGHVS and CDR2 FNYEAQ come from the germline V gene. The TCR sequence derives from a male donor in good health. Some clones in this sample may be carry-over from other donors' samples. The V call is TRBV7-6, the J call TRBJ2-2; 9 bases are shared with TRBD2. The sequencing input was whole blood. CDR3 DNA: TGTGCCAGCAGCTTAGAGACTAGCGGGAACACCGGGGAGCTGTTTTTT. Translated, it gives CASSLETSGNTGELFF.